A selection of T cell receptor beta chains follows, all from one sample in a study of shared clonotypes between healthy human individuals. The repertoire was sequenced with immunoSEQ multiplex PCR; TCRdb's copy has only in-frame clones and lacks some. The table includes over 2 million clones, under 95% detected once. The sample was naive CD4+ T cells from PBMCs. Every receptor here comes from a young man in good health. Some clones in this sample may be carry-over from other donors' samples. Both conserved end residues are part of each CDR3. A D gene is named only where the DNA matches it firmly. A row's size may be missing; if present it is once, few, many or a size class.

clone_size: NA; d_call: NA; v_call: TRBV11-1; j_call: TRBJ2-5; cdr3_nt: TGTGCCAGCAGCCCCCGGGCATGGGAGACCCAGTACTTC; cdr3_aa: CASSPRAWETQYF
clone_size: NA; d_call: NA; v_call: TRBV18; j_call: TRBJ2-7; cdr3_nt: TGTGCCAGCTCACCGGGGACTGCCTACGAGCAGTACTTC; cdr3_aa: CASSPGTAYEQYF
clone_size: NA; d_call: TRBD2; v_call: TRBV27; j_call: TRBJ2-7; cdr3_nt: TGTGCCAGCAGAGGGACTAGCGATAACTCCTACGAGCAGTACTTC; cdr3_aa: CASRGTSDNSYEQYF
clone_size: once; d_call: NA; v_call: TRBV7-2; j_call: TRBJ1-5; cdr3_nt: TGTGCCAGCGGCTTTTATAGCAATCAGCCCCAGCATTTT; cdr3_aa: CASGFYSNQPQHF
clone_size: NA; d_call: NA; v_call: TRBV5-1; j_call: TRBJ2-1; cdr3_nt: TGCGCCAGCAGCTTGATTCCCTACAATGAGCAGTTCTTC; cdr3_aa: CASSLIPYNEQFF
clone_size: once; d_call: NA; v_call: TRBV29-1; j_call: TRBJ1-2; cdr3_nt: TGCAGCGTTGGAAGTATATCCTTC; cdr3_aa: CSVGSISF
clone_size: NA; d_call: NA; v_call: TRBV5-1; j_call: TRBJ2-5; cdr3_nt: TGCGCCAGCAGCTTAAGAAGGGAAGAGACCCAGTACTTC; cdr3_aa: CASSLRREETQYF
clone_size: NA; d_call: NA; v_call: TRBV10-3; j_call: TRBJ2-1; cdr3_nt: TGTGCCATCAGTAGACTAGGATCCGGTGAGCAGTTCTTC; cdr3_aa: CAISRLGSGEQFF
clone_size: NA; d_call: NA; v_call: TRBV28; j_call: TRBJ2-7; cdr3_nt: TGTGCCAGCAGTTTAAGTGTGGGTAACTACGAGCAGTACTTC; cdr3_aa: CASSLSVGNYEQYF
clone_size: NA; d_call: TRBD1; v_call: TRBV28; j_call: TRBJ1-1; cdr3_nt: TGTGCCAGCCATGGAGGGGGCGCGGGGGACACTGAAGCTTTCTTT; cdr3_aa: CASHGGGAGDTEAFF
clone_size: NA; d_call: NA; v_call: TRBV5-5; j_call: TRBJ2-3; cdr3_nt: TGTGCCAGCAGCTTGTGGTACACAGATACGCAGTATTTT; cdr3_aa: CASSLWYTDTQYF
clone_size: NA; d_call: NA; v_call: TRBV6-4; j_call: TRBJ2-2; cdr3_nt: TGTGCCAGCAGTGAAGATGACTCGGAGGGCACCGGGGAGCTGTTTTTT; cdr3_aa: CASSEDDSEGTGELFF
clone_size: NA; d_call: NA; v_call: TRBV29-1; j_call: TRBJ2-1; cdr3_nt: TGCAGCGTTGAAGATCTCGCCAGCGAGCAGTTCTTC; cdr3_aa: CSVEDLASEQFF
clone_size: NA; d_call: NA; v_call: TRBV6-6; j_call: TRBJ2-3; cdr3_nt: TGTGCCAGCAGTCTCCAAGAATACACAGATACGCAGTATTTT; cdr3_aa: CASSLQEYTDTQYF
clone_size: NA; d_call: TRBD2; v_call: TRBV19; j_call: TRBJ2-5; cdr3_nt: TGTGCCAGTAAATCCGGGACTAGCGGGAACCAAGAGACCCAGTACTTC; cdr3_aa: CASKSGTSGNQETQYF
clone_size: NA; d_call: NA; v_call: TRBV5-1; j_call: TRBJ2-7; cdr3_nt: TGCGCCAGCAGCTTAGTGGGGAGACACGAGCAGTACTTC; cdr3_aa: CASSLVGRHEQYF
clone_size: NA; d_call: NA; v_call: TRBV27; j_call: TRBJ1-2; cdr3_nt: TGTGCCAGCAGTCCAACAGGGACCTATGGCTACACCTTC; cdr3_aa: CASSPTGTYGYTF
clone_size: once; d_call: NA; v_call: TRBV7-2; j_call: TRBJ1-3; cdr3_nt: TGTGCCAGCAGCTTAGTAGACAGAAACACCATATATTTT; cdr3_aa: CASSLVDRNTIYF
clone_size: NA; d_call: TRBD1; v_call: TRBV7-2; j_call: TRBJ1-1; cdr3_nt: TGTGCCAGCAGCTTTACAGGGGTTGGCACTGAAGCTTTCTTT; cdr3_aa: CASSFTGVGTEAFF
clone_size: once; d_call: TRBD1; v_call: TRBV5-1; j_call: TRBJ2-3; cdr3_nt: TGCGCCAGCAGCCGAGAATTGACAGGGGCCACAGATACGCAGTATTTT; cdr3_aa: CASSRELTGATDTQYF
clone_size: NA; d_call: NA; v_call: TRBV28; j_call: TRBJ2-7; cdr3_nt: TGTGCCAGCAGCTTAAAACCGGGCCCCAAAGGCCGCGAGCAGTACTTC; cdr3_aa: CASSLKPGPKGREQYF
clone_size: NA; d_call: NA; v_call: TRBV6-1; j_call: TRBJ1-2; cdr3_nt: TGTGCCAGTGAACTTCGGGGGTACTATGGCTACACCTTC; cdr3_aa: CASELRGYYGYTF
clone_size: NA; d_call: NA; v_call: TRBV29-1; j_call: TRBJ2-1; cdr3_nt: TGCAGCGTTGAAGGGGAGGCTGAGCAGTTCTTC; cdr3_aa: CSVEGEAEQFF
clone_size: NA; d_call: NA; v_call: TRBV7-8; j_call: TRBJ2-1; cdr3_nt: TGTGCCAGCAGCTTTTACCCGTTCTTC; cdr3_aa: CASSFYPFF
clone_size: NA; d_call: NA; v_call: TRBV21-1; j_call: TRBJ1-4; cdr3_nt: TGTGCCAGCAGCAAACGCGCCGGACAGGGCCGAACTAATGAAAAACTGTTTTTT; cdr3_aa: CASSKRAGQGRTNEKLFF
clone_size: few; d_call: NA; v_call: TRBV27; j_call: TRBJ1-1; cdr3_nt: TGTGCCAGCAGTTTACTAGGATTGGGCACTGAAGCTTTCTTT; cdr3_aa: CASSLLGLGTEAFF
clone_size: NA; d_call: TRBD2; v_call: TRBV27; j_call: TRBJ2-2; cdr3_nt: TGTGCCAGCAGTTTAACGGTCGGGAGGGGCGGGGAGCTGTTTTTT; cdr3_aa: CASSLTVGRGGELFF
clone_size: NA; d_call: TRBD1; v_call: TRBV5-5; j_call: TRBJ1-2; cdr3_nt: TGTGCCAGCAGCCGAGGAGGGGGCGCTTTCTCTTGGTATGGCTACACCTTC; cdr3_aa: CASSRGGGAFSWYGYTF
clone_size: NA; d_call: NA; v_call: TRBV28; j_call: TRBJ1-2; cdr3_nt: TGTGCCAGCAGCCCAAGAGGGTTCTATGGCTACACCTTC; cdr3_aa: CASSPRGFYGYTF
clone_size: NA; d_call: NA; v_call: TRBV30; j_call: TRBJ1-2; cdr3_nt: TGTGCCTGGAGTGTACGTGGGAACCCGAACAGCTACACCTTC; cdr3_aa: CAWSVRGNPNSYTF
clone_size: NA; d_call: NA; v_call: TRBV28; j_call: TRBJ2-4; cdr3_nt: TGTGCCAGCAGTTCGTTGAGACGCTGGTTGGGGGCCATTCAGTACTTC; cdr3_aa: CASSSLRRWLGAIQYF
clone_size: NA; d_call: TRBD1; v_call: TRBV28; j_call: TRBJ2-7; cdr3_nt: TGTGCCAGCGTTTATGGCGTGACAGGGGTGAAAGAGCAGTACTTC; cdr3_aa: CASVYGVTGVKEQYF
clone_size: few; d_call: NA; v_call: TRBV6-1; j_call: TRBJ1-5; cdr3_nt: TGTGCCAGTTCCCGTGGGGCGGACAATCAGCCCCAGCATTTT; cdr3_aa: CASSRGADNQPQHF
clone_size: NA; d_call: TRBD1; v_call: TRBV6-1; j_call: TRBJ1-4; cdr3_nt: TGTGCCAGCAGTACAGGGGGCTTGAATGAAAAACTGTTTTTT; cdr3_aa: CASSTGGLNEKLFF
clone_size: NA; d_call: TRBD1; v_call: TRBV28; j_call: TRBJ1-5; cdr3_nt: TGTGCCAGCAGCAGGACAGGGCATAGCAATCAGCCCCAGCATTTT; cdr3_aa: CASSRTGHSNQPQHF
clone_size: NA; d_call: NA; v_call: TRBV28; j_call: TRBJ2-7; cdr3_nt: TGTGCCAGCAATGGGAGGTACGAGCAGTACTTC; cdr3_aa: CASNGRYEQYF
clone_size: once; d_call: TRBD2; v_call: TRBV5-1; j_call: TRBJ2-7; cdr3_nt: TGCGCCAGCAGCTTGGGGACTAGTCACTACGAGCAGTACTTC; cdr3_aa: CASSLGTSHYEQYF
clone_size: NA; d_call: NA; v_call: TRBV30; j_call: TRBJ1-4; cdr3_nt: TGTGCCTGGAGTGTATGGCGAACTGAAAAACTGTTTTTT; cdr3_aa: CAWSVWRTEKLFF
clone_size: few; d_call: NA; v_call: TRBV2; j_call: TRBJ1-1; cdr3_nt: TGTGCCAGCAGTGAAGAGCAGGGTCTAGCTTTCTTT; cdr3_aa: CASSEEQGLAFF
clone_size: NA; d_call: NA; v_call: TRBV2; j_call: TRBJ2-5; cdr3_nt: TGTGCCAGCAGTGTCTTCGGGGTTCTCGAGACCCAGTACTTC; cdr3_aa: CASSVFGVLETQYF
clone_size: NA; d_call: NA; v_call: TRBV5-1; j_call: TRBJ2-1; cdr3_nt: TGCGCCAGCAGCTTGGGGGGGACTCCGGGTTCGGGTGAGCAGTTCTTC; cdr3_aa: CASSLGGTPGSGEQFF
clone_size: NA; d_call: NA; v_call: TRBV21-1; j_call: TRBJ2-7; cdr3_nt: TGTGCCAGCAGCAAACTTCGACAGCCCAACTACGAGCAGTACTTC; cdr3_aa: CASSKLRQPNYEQYF